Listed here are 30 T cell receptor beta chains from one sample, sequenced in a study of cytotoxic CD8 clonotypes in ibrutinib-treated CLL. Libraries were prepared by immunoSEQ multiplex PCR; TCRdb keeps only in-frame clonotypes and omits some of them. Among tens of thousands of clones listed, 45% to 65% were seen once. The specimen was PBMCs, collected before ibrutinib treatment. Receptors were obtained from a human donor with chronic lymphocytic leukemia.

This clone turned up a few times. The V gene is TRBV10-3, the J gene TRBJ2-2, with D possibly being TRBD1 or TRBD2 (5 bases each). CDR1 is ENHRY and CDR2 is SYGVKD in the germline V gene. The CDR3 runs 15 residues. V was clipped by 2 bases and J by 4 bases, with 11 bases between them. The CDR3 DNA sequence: TGTGCCATCAGTGAGCTGGGACGGGCCACCGGGGAGCTGTTTTTT. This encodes CAISELGRATGELFF.

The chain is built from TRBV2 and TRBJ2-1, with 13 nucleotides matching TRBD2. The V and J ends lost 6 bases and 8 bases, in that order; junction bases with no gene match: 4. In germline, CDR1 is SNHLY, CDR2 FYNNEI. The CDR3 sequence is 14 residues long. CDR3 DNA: TGTGCCAGCAGACCACTAGCGGGGGGGTATGAGCAGTTCTTC. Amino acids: CASRPLAGGYEQFF.

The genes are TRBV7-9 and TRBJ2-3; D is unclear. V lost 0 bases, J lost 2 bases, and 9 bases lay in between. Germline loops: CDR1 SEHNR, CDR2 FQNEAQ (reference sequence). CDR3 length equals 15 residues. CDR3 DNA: TGTGCCAGCAGCTTAGCCTCTACGGCCACAGATACGCAGTATTTT. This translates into CASSLASTATDTQYF.

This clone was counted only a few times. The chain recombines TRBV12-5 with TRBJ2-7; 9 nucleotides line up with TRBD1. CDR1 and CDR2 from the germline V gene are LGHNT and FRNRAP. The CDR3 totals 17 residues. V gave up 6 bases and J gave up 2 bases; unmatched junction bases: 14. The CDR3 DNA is TGTGCTAGTGGAACAATGCCCGGGACAGGGAGCCCCTACGAGCAGTACTTC. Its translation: CASGTMPGTGSPYEQYF.

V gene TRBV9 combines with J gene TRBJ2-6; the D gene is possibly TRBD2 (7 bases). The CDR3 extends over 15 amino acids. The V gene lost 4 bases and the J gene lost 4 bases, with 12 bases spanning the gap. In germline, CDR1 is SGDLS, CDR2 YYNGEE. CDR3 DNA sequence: TGTGCCAGCAGCCCTCGGGGGGCCGGGGCCAACGTCCTGACTTTC. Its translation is CASSPRGAGANVLTF.

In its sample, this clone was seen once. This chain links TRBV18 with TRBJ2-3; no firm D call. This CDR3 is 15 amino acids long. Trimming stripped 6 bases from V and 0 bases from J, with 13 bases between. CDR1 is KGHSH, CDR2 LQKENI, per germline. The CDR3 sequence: CASSQDGTSTDTQYF. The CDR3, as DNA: TGTGCCAGCTCGCAGGACGGCACTAGCACAGATACGCAGTATTTT. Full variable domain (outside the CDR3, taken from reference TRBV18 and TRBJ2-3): NAGVMQNPRHLVRRRGQEARLRCSPMKGHSHVYWYRQLPEEGLKFMVYLQKENIIDESGMPKERFSAEFPKEGPSILRIQQVVRGDSAAYFCASSQDGTSTDTQYFGPGTRLTVL.

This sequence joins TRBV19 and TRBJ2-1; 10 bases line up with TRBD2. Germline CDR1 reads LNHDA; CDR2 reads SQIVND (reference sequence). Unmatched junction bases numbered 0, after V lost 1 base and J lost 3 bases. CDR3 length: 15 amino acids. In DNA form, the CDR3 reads TGTGCCAGTAGTATAGGGACTAGCGGCTACAATGAGCAGTTCTTC. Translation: CASSIGTSGYNEQFF.

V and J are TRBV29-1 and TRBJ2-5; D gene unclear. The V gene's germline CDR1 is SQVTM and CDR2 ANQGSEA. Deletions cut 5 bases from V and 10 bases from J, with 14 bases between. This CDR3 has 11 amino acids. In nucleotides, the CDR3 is TGCAGCGTTCTCGGACGTGATAACCAGTACTTC. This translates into CSVLGRDNQYF.

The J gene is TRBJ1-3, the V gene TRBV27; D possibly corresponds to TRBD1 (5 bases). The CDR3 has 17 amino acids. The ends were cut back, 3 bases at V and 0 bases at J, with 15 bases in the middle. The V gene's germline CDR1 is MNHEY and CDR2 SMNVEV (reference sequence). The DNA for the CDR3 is TGTGCCAGCAGTTTGAGGCAGGGAGGGTTCTCTGGAAACACCATATATTTT. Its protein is CASSLRQGGFSGNTIYF.

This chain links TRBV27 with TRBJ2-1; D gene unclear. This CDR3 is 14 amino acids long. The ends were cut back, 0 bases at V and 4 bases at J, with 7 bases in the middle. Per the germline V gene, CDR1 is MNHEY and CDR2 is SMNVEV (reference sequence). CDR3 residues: CASSLSTAYNEQFF. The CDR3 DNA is TGTGCCAGCAGTTTATCTACAGCTTACAATGAGCAGTTCTTC.

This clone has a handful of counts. This chain's CDR3 is CASSRTGGNSYEQYF. The CDR3 DNA reads as TGTGCCAGCAGTCGCACAGGGGGCAACTCCTACGAGCAGTACTTC. This rearrangement joins TRBV2 to TRBJ2-7, with TRBD1 matching over 9 bases. V dropped 5 bases and J dropped 0; count of bases not matched to a gene: 5. Germline loops: CDR1 SNHLY, CDR2 FYNNEI. This CDR3 has 15 amino acids.

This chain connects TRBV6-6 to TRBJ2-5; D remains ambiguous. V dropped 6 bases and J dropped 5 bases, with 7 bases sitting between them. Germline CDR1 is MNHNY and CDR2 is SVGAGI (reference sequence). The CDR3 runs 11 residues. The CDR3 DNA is TGTGCCAGCAGGGTTTCGGAGACCCAGTACTTC. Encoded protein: CASRVSETQYF.

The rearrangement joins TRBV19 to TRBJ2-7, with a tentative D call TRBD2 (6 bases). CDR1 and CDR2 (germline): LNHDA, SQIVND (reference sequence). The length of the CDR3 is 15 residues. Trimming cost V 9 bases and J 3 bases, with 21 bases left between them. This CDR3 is CASSKGLPEVYEQYF. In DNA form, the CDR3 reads TGTGCCAGCAGCAAGGGACTGCCTGAGGTCTACGAGCAGTACTTC.

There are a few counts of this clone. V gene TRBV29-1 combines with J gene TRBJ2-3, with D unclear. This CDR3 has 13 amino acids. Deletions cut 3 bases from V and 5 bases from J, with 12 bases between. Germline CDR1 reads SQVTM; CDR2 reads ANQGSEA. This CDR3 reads CSVEGQLGDTQYF. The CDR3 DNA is TGCAGCGTTGAGGGTCAGCTGGGAGATACGCAGTATTTT.

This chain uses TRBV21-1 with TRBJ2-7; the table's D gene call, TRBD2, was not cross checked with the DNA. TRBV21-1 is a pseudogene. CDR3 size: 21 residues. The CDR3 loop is CASSKLPSVGTSGAPPPEQYF. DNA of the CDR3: TGTGCCAGCAGCAAGCTCCCGTCGGTCGGGACTAGCGGGGCTCCCCCCCCCGAGCAGTACTTC.

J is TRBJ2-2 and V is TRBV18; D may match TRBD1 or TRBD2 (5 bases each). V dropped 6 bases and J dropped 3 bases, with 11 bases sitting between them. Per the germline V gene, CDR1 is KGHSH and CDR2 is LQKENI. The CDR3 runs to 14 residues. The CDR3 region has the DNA TGTGCCAGCTCGGGACCAGGGTACACCGGGGAGCTGTTTTTT. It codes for CASSGPGYTGELFF.

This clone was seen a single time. The CDR3 spells CASSAPLAGGPGEFF. Here the CDR3 DNA reads TGTGCCAGCAGCGCCCCACTAGCGGGGGGGCCCGGGGAGTTCTTC. The chain employs TRBV2 and TRBJ2-1, with 13 nucleotides matching TRBD2. The germline gives CDR1 SNHLY, CDR2 FYNNEI. The CDR3 runs to 15 residues. The J segment lost 14 bases and the V segment lost 6 bases, leaving 13 bases of the junction unmatched.

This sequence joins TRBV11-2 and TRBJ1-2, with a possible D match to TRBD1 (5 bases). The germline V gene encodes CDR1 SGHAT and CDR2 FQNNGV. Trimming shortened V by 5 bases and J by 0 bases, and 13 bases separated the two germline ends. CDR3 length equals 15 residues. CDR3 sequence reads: CASSPGRTTNYGYTF. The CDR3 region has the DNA TGTGCCAGCAGCCCCGGACGGACAACTAACTATGGCTACACCTTC.

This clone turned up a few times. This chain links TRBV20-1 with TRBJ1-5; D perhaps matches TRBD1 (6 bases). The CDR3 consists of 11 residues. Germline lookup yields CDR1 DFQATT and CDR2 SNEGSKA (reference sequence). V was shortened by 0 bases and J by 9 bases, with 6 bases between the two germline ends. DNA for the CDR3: TGCAGTGCTAGAGAAGGGGGGCCCCAGCATTTT. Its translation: CSAREGGPQHF.

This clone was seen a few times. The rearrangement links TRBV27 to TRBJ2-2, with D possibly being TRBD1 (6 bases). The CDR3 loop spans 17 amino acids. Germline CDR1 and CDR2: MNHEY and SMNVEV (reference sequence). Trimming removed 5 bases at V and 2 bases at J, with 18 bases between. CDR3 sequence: CASSPRSGTYNTGELFF. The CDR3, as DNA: TGTGCCAGCAGTCCAAGGTCCGGGACATATAACACCGGGGAGCTGTTTTTT.

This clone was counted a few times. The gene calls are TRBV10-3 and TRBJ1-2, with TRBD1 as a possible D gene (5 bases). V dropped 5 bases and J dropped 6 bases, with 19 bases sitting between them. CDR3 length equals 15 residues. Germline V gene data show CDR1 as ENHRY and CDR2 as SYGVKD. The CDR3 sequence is CAISLGGASGNGYTF. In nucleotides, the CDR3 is TGTGCCATCAGTTTAGGAGGGGCCTCGGGGAATGGCTACACCTTC.

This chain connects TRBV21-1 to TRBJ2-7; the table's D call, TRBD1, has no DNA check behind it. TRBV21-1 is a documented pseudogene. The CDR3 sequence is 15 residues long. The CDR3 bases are TGTGCCAGCAGCAAAGGTTCAGGGGTTCCTTACGAGCAGTACTTC. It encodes CASSKGSGVPYEQYF.

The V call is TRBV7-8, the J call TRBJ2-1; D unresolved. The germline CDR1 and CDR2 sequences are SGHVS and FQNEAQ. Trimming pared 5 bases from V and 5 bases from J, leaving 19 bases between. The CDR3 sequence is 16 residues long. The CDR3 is CASSRSWASLNNEQFF. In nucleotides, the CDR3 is TGTGCCAGCAGCCGAAGCTGGGCCAGCCTAAACAATGAGCAGTTCTTC.

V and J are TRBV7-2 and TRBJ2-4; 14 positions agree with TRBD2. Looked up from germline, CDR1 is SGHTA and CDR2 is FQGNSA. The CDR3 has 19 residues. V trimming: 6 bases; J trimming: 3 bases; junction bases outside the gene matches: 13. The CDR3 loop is CASSKTGLAGVGGKNIQYF. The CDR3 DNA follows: TGTGCCAGCAGTAAGACGGGACTAGCGGGAGTAGGAGGCAAAAACATTCAGTACTTC. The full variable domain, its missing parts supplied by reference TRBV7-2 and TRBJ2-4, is GAGVSQSPSNKVTEKGKDVELRCDPISGHTALYWYRQSLGQGLEFLIYFQGNSAPDKSGLPSDRFSAERTGGSVSTLTIQRTQQEDSAVYLCASSKTGLAGVGGKNIQYFGAGTRLSVL.

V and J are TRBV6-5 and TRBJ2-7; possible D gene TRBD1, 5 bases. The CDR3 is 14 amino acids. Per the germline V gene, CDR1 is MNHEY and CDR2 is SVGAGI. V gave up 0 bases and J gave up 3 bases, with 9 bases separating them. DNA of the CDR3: TGTGCCAGCAGTTACTCTTGGCAGGGCTACGAGCAGTACTTC. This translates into CASSYSWQGYEQYF.

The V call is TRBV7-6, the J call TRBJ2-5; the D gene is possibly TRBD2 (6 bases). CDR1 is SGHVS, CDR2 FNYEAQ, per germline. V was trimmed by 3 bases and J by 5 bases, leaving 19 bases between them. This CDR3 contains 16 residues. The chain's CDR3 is CASSLPAWRLGETQYF. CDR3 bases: TGTGCCAGCAGCTTGCCTGCCTGGAGACTAGGGGAGACCCAGTACTTC.

CDR3 coding DNA: TGTGCCAGCAGTTACTTTAGGGGTAATTCACCCCTCCACTTT. Protein sequence: CASSYFRGNSPLHF. V gene TRBV6-5 combines with J gene TRBJ1-6, with D possibly TRBD1 on 5 matching bases. The CDR3 extends over 14 amino acids. Germline CDR1 reads MNHEY; CDR2 reads SVGAGI. Trimming cost V 1 base and J 6 bases, with 7 bases left between them.

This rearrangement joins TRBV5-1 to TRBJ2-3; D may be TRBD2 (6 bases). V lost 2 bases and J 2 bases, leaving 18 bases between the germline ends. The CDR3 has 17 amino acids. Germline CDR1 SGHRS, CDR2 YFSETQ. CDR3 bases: TGCGCCAGCAGCTTCAGGAGGGCGGGGCCCTACACAGATACGCAGTATTTT. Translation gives CASSFRRAGPYTDTQYF.

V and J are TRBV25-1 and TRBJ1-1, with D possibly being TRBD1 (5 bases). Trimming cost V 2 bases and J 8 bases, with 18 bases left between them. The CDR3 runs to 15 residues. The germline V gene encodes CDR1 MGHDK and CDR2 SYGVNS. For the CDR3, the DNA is TGTGCCAGCAGTGAAGGGGGGAACAGAGCTCAAGAAGCTTTCTTT. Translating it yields CASSEGGNRAQEAFF.

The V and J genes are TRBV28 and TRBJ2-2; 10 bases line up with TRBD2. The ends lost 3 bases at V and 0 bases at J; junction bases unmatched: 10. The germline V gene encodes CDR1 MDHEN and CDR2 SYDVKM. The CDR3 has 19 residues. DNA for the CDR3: TGTGCCAGCAGTTTCGCGGTTAGCGGGAGGACACCGAACACCGGGGAGCTGTTTTTT. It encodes CASSFAVSGRTPNTGELFF.